Sequencing of this T cell receptor beta chain was carried out in a study of TET2 disruption in CD19-targeted CAR T cells. The repertoire was sequenced with immunoSEQ multiplex PCR; TCRdb's copy has only in-frame clones and lacks some. The sample has about 25,000 clones, and its top ten clones hold 1.9%. As regards this clone: Its specificity is not known.

Treatment: autologous CTL019 cells: CD19 CAR with 4-1BB and CD3 zeta domains. The CD19 CAR carried TCR zeta and 4-1BB signaling domains. The starting T cells for CTL019 came from a peripheral blood leukapheresis. The specimen was CD8- CAR+ T cells sorted from cultured blood T cells, collected for CD19 CAR T cell therapy. Subset noted: CD8-negative CAR-positive T cells from the infusion product. This clonotype originated in a man aged 65 to 79 with chronic lymphocytic leukemia.

Incomplete CDR3 DNA: TGTGCCAGCAGCTTAACGGATAGCGGGGGGGCCCCCGGGGAG. It specifies CASSLTDSGGAPGE. In full, the CDR3 is CASSLTDSGGAPGELFF. The genes are TRBV7-3 and TRBJ2-2, with TRBD2 identical over 11 bases. The read gets to within 3 residues of the CDR3 end, and the germline J gene fills in the rest. The CDR3 has 17 amino acids. Trimming took 0 bases from V and 6 from J; bases not matched to a gene: 6. Germline V gene sequence: CDR1 SGHTA, CDR2 FQGTGA.